This TCR beta chain was retrieved from a study of cytomegalovirus exposure and HLA in healthy donors. The germline gives CDR1 MGHRA, CDR2 YSYEKL. Trimming removed 0 bases from V and 11 bases from J; junction bases left unmatched: 7. The CDR3 has 15 amino acids. Both 60 Vbeta primers and 13 Jbeta primers went into the PCR. Sequencing was performed with immunoSEQ multiplex PCR; in TCRdb, only in-frame clones are kept and a portion is missing. The sample yields roughly 120,000 clones, roughly 9% seen once. Broader study findings: An analysis was carried out later, and it reportedly showed fewer N-insertions in an Asian-associated ancestry cluster than the approximately 660-donor mean. Donors were assumed by presence/absence analyses to have roughly uniform sequencing depth. CMV serostatus was the sole immune exposure data available. Confirmation was obtained in vitro that three CMV-associated chains are specific for CMV antigens.

Points on this clone: What it binds is unknown.

Source material: PBMCs. The sequence derives from a woman in her thirties or forties in good health and CMV-seropositive. The chain carries TRBV4-1 and TRBJ1-4; 9 bases are shared with TRBD1. The CDR3 spells CASSQESDRGDKLFF. The CDR3 nucleotides are TGCGCCAGCAGCCAAGAAAGCGACAGGGGGGACAAACTGTTTTTT.